The rows below give T cell receptor beta chains drawn from one sample of a study of blood T cell repertoires in COVID-19. Profiled with immunoSEQ multiplex PCR; TCRdb holds only in-frame clones, not every one. The table records about 55,000 clones, roughly 80% of them present only once. Sequences were obtained from peripheral blood. The receptors originated from a woman aged 60-70 years with acute or convalescent COVID-19. The CDR3 runs from the conserved cysteine through the conserved F or W. The D gene is left open where the match is weak. Clone size appears in some rows only: once, few, many, or a class for an expanded clone.

-	TRBD1	TRBV5-4	TRBJ1-2	CASSLIGRTGGSFNYGYTF	TGTGCCAGCAGCTTGATAGGGCGGACAGGGGGCTCCTTTAACTATGGCTACACCTTC
-	-	TRBV27	TRBJ1-4	CASSKGGTGEKLFF	TGTGCCAGCAGTAAAGGGGGAACGGGTGAAAAACTGTTTTTT
few	-	TRBV24-1	TRBJ2-7	CATSGGGGLSYEQYF	TGTGCCACCAGTGGTGGAGGGGGCCTCTCCTACGAGCAGTACTTC
once	TRBD1	TRBV28	TRBJ1-1	CASSGTGDKDTEAFF	TGTGCCAGCAGTGGGACAGGGGACAAGGACACTGAAGCTTTCTTT
-	-	TRBV28	TRBJ1-1	CASSPTPTPNTEAFF	TGTGCCAGCAGTCCGACCCCGACACCGAACACTGAAGCTTTCTTT
-	TRBD2	TRBV11-3	TRBJ2-1	CASSFVAGDEQFF	TGTGCCAGCAGCTTTGTAGCGGGAGATGAGCAGTTCTTC
-	-	TRBV19	TRBJ1-6	CASKPQQGDGSPLHF	TGTGCCAGTAAACCCCAACAGGGTGACGGTTCACCCCTCCACTTT
-	-	TRBV5-8	TRBJ2-1	CASSLVLSRFF	TGTGCCAGCAGCTTGGTTCTATCCCGGTTCTTC
once	-	TRBV28	TRBJ2-7	CASSLRLQGEQYF	TGTGCCAGCAGTTTGCGGCTGCAGGGCGAGCAGTACTTC
-	TRBD2	TRBV2	TRBJ2-1	CASSWTRYEQFF	TGTGCCAGCAGTTGGACTAGGTATGAGCAGTTCTTC
once	TRBD1	TRBV30	TRBJ1-1	CAWRRGQSTEAFF	TGTGCCTGGAGGAGGGGGCAGAGCACTGAAGCTTTCTTT
-	-	TRBV12-3/TRBV12-4	TRBJ2-1	CASSLRGLYEQFF	TGTGCCAGCAGTTTAAGGGGCCTTTATGAGCAGTTCTTC
-	-	TRBV28	TRBJ1-5	CASTPPAGFHQPQHF	TGTGCCAGCACCCCCCCGGCAGGGTTCCATCAGCCCCAGCATTTT
-	TRBD1	TRBV30	TRBJ2-7	CAWAPGQGTYEQYF	TGTGCCTGGGCACCGGGACAGGGGACCTACGAGCAGTACTTC
once	-	TRBV7-2	TRBJ2-5	CASSLGPETQYF	TGTGCCAGCAGCTTGGGGCCGGAGACCCAGTACTTC
once	-	TRBV24-1	TRBJ2-1	CATSDLTTPSYNEQFF	TGTGCCACCAGTGACCTTACTACCCCCTCCTACAATGAGCAGTTCTTC
few	TRBD1	TRBV7-9	TRBJ1-6	CASSSGQGFYNSPLHF	TGTGCCAGCAGCTCGGGACAGGGATTTTACAATTCACCCCTCCACTTT
-	-	TRBV6-5	TRBJ1-1	CASSFSYLTANTEAFF	TGTGCCAGCAGTTTTAGTTACCTGACAGCGAACACTGAAGCTTTCTTT
few	TRBD2	TRBV4-2	TRBJ2-1	CASSQDRPGLAGDNEQFF	TGTGCCAGCAGCCAAGATAGGCCGGGACTAGCGGGCGACAATGAGCAGTTCTTC
-	TRBD1	TRBV28	TRBJ1-6	CASSLSDRGNSPLHF	TGTGCCAGCAGTTTATCCGACAGGGGGAATTCACCCCTCCACTTT
-	TRBD1	TRBV5-1	TRBJ1-2	CASTEKPGTGGGGYTF	TGCGCCAGCACCGAAAAACCCGGGACAGGGGGAGGAGGCTACACCTTC
-	TRBD1	TRBV30	TRBJ1-3	CAWSTWTGGGYTIYF	TGTGCCTGGAGTACCTGGACAGGGGGCGGATACACCATATATTTT
-	TRBD1	TRBV19	TRBJ2-2	CASSIQTGGTNTGELFF	TGTGCCAGTAGTATCCAGACAGGGGGCACCAACACCGGGGAGCTGTTTTTT
-	-	TRBV28	TRBJ1-2	CASSPLQGNYGYTF	TGTGCCAGCAGTCCCCTCCAGGGGAACTATGGCTACACCTTC
few	TRBD2	TRBV24-1	TRBJ2-1	CATSDVTSASYNEQFF	TGTGCCACCAGTGATGTGACTAGCGCCTCCTACAATGAGCAGTTCTTC
-	TRBD1	TRBV9	TRBJ2-7	CASSFTGAEQYF	TGTGCCAGCAGCTTCACAGGGGCTGAGCAGTACTTC
-	-	TRBV3-1/TRBV3-2	TRBJ2-2	CASSPQGGPYTGELFF	TGTGCCAGCAGCCCTCAAGGAGGGCCGTACACCGGGGAGCTGTTTTTT
few	TRBD1	TRBV2	TRBJ1-6	CATRDRANSPLHF	TGTGCCACGCGAGACAGGGCTAATTCACCCCTCCACTTT
-	TRBD1	TRBV5-1	TRBJ2-7	CASSRDRGHEQYF	TGCGCCAGCAGCCGGGACAGGGGGCACGAGCAGTACTTC
-	-	TRBV24-1	TRBJ1-1	CATSEFDSSEAFF	TGTGCCACCAGTGAGTTTGACAGTTCTGAAGCTTTCTTT
-	-	TRBV9	TRBJ1-1	CASSVMTGTNTEAFF	TGTGCCAGCAGCGTAATGACGGGTACGAACACTGAAGCTTTCTTT
-	-	TRBV5-1	TRBJ2-7	CASSLDQGNEQYF	TGCGCCAGCAGCTTGGACCAGGGGAACGAGCAGTACTTC
-	-	TRBV15	TRBJ1-2	CATSRAPGRGYGYTF	TGTGCCACCAGCAGAGCCCCAGGGCGTGGGTATGGCTACACCTTC
-	-	TRBV29-1	TRBJ2-7	CSAGQQTYEQYF	TGCAGCGCCGGACAGCAGACCTACGAGCAGTACTTC
-	-	TRBV5-4	TRBJ1-2	CASSLQGTDGYTF	TGTGCCAGCAGCTTGCAGGGTACGGATGGCTACACCTTC
-	-	TRBV30	TRBJ2-3	CAWGRDRILTDTQYF	TGTGCCTGGGGGCGCGACAGGATCCTCACAGATACGCAGTATTTT
-	TRBD2	TRBV7-9	TRBJ2-7	CASSRSSGVPSYEQYF	TGTGCCAGCAGCCGATCTAGCGGGGTACCCTCCTACGAGCAGTACTTC
once	TRBD1	TRBV19	TRBJ1-4	CASSMGQNEKLFF	TGTGCCAGTAGTATGGGACAGAATGAAAAACTGTTTTTT
-	TRBD1	TRBV7-9	TRBJ2-7	CASSPQGAGSYEQYF	TGTGCCAGCAGCCCCCAGGGGGCGGGTTCCTACGAGCAGTACTTC
-	TRBD2	TRBV11-2	TRBJ2-7	CASSLGSLAGNYEQYF	TGTGCCAGCAGCTTAGGTTCACTAGCGGGCAACTACGAGCAGTACTTC
-	-	TRBV18	TRBJ2-5	CASSPGTQETQYF	TGTGCCAGCTCACCAGGGACTCAAGAGACCCAGTACTTC